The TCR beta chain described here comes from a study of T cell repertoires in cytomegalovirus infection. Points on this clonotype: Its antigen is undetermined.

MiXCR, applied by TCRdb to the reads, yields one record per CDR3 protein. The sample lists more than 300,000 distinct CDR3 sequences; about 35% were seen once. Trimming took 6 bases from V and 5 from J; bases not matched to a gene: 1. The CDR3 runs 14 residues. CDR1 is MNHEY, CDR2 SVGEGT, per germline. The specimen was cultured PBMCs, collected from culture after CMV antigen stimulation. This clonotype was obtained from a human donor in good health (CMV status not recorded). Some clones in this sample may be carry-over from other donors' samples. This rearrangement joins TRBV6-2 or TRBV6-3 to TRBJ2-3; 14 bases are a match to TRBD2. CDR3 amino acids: CASRGTSGRDTQYF. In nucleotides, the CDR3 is TGTGCCAGCAGGGGGACTAGCGGGAGAGATACGCAGTATTTT.